Below are 19 T cell receptor beta chains sequenced from a single sample in a study of blood T cells in healthy people across ages. For the second PCR, which ran for about 7 to 11 cycles, a sample-barcoded 5' primer and a J-beta primer mix were used. A single record per CDR3 protein comes from TCRdb applying MiXCR to the 5' RACE reads. In the table there are some 920,000 distinct CDR3 sequences, just over 50% of which are singletons. Material for sequencing was blood. The source of these receptors is a woman aged 55-70 years in good health.

V gene TRBV18 combines with J gene TRBJ2-7, with TRBD2 as a possible D gene (7 bases). The length of the CDR3 is 16 residues. V shed 6 bases and J shed 0 bases, with 18 bases lying between them. Germline CDR1 KGHSH, CDR2 LQKENI. CDR3 sequence reads: CASSPRGAVSSYEQYF. Written as DNA, the CDR3 is TGTGCCAGCTCCCCTCGGGGGGCCGTGAGCTCCTACGAGCAGTACTTC.

Concerning this clonotype: One end of the junction varies from germline; a read error may be responsible. The chain is built from TRBV6-5 and TRBJ2-7; the match to TRBD1 covers 8 bases. The germline V gene encodes CDR1 MNHEY and CDR2 SVGAGI. The CDR3 length is 11 residues. CDR3 bases: TGTGCCAGCAGTCCCCGACAGGGGCGGTTCTTC. Residues: CASSPRQGRFF.

This clonotype was recorded a few times. V gene TRBV21-1 combines with J gene TRBJ2-3; the table names TRBD2, a call not compared with the DNA. TRBV21-1 counts as a pseudogene. The CDR3 consists of 12 residues. The CDR3 region is CASINGPTTQYF. The CDR3 DNA sequence: TGTGCCAGCATCAACGGGCCGACGACGCAGTATTTT.

The V call is TRBV18, the J call TRBJ2-5; no clear D gene. Germline V lookup: CDR1 KGHSH, CDR2 LQKENI. The CDR3 length is 15 residues. Trimming took 0 bases from V and 5 from J, leaving 13 bases between them. The CDR3 sequence: CASSPPETPGETQYF. In DNA form, the CDR3 reads TGTGCCAGCTCACCACCGGAAACCCCTGGGGAGACCCAGTACTTC.

This clonotype was observed a few times. The chain is built from TRBV9 and TRBJ2-7; the D gene is possibly TRBD1 (5 bases). The CDR3 length is 15 residues. Germline V gives CDR1 SGDLS, CDR2 YYNGEE. Trimming shortened V by 0 bases and J by 5 bases, and 15 bases separated the two germline ends. In DNA form, the CDR3 reads TGTGCCAGCAGCGTAGCAGGGCTCAATTGGGACGAGCAGTACTTC. It codes for CASSVAGLNWDEQYF.

The chain is built from TRBV29-1 and TRBJ2-1; TRBD1 might be the D (6 bases). Germline CDR1 and CDR2: SQVTM and ANQGSEA. Between the trimmed V and J ends, which lost 2 bases and 0 bases, there was a span of 14 bases. The CDR3 extends over 16 amino acids. The CDR3 nucleotides read TGCAGCGTTGAACCAAACAGGGAAAGCTCCTACAATGAGCAGTTCTTC. Translated: CSVEPNRESSYNEQFF.

Worth noting for this clonotype: At one end, the junction sequence differs from germline, possibly due to a read error. The chain recombines TRBV7-9 with TRBJ2-2; D gene ambiguous. This CDR3 has 15 residues. Germline CDR1 SEHNR, CDR2 FQNEAQ (reference sequence). This CDR3 reads CASSLVGPNAGELFF. For the CDR3, the DNA is TGTGCCAGCAGCTTAGTCGGACCGAACGCCGGGGAGCTGTTTTTT. Full variable domain (missing parts from reference TRBV7-9 and TRBJ2-2): DTGVSQNPRHKITKRGQNVTFRCDPISEHNRLYWYRQTLGQGPEFLTYFQNEAQLEKSRLLSDRFSAERPKGSFSTLEIQRTEQGDSAMYLCASSLVGPNAGELFFGEGSRLTVL.

This rearrangement joins TRBV4-1 to TRBJ2-1; tentatively, D is TRBD2 (5 bases). Trimming left V 3 bases short and J 4 bases short, with 19 bases between. In germline, CDR1 is MGHRA, CDR2 YSYEKL. CDR3 length: 17 amino acids. CDR3: CASSHGLAVFRYNEQFF. The CDR3 coding sequence is TGCGCCAGCAGCCATGGGCTAGCCGTCTTCAGATACAATGAGCAGTTCTTC.

This chain connects TRBV7-3 to TRBJ2-5; D remains unclear. Trimming took 0 bases from V and 2 from J, leaving 10 bases between them. CDR1 is SGHTA, CDR2 FQGTGA, per germline. The CDR3 is 15 amino acids. This CDR3 is CASSLTPAQQETQYF. The CDR3 nucleotides are TGTGCCAGCAGCTTAACACCAGCGCAACAAGAGACCCAGTACTTC.

The rearrangement uses TRBV18 and TRBJ2-7, with 8 positions matching TRBD1. TRBJ2-5 matches the DNA end more closely, so the J call is doubtful. Germline assignment: CDR1 KGHSH and CDR2 LQKENI. The CDR3 has 16 amino acids. CDR3 sequence (DNA): TGTGCCAGCTCACCTAACACCCGGACAGGGCAAGAGACCCAGTACTTC. Encoded protein: CASSPNTRTGQETQYF.

This sequence joins TRBV18 and TRBJ2-7; possible D gene TRBD2, 6 bases. The germline CDR1 and CDR2 sequences are KGHSH and LQKENI. This CDR3 contains 16 residues. V was trimmed by 1 base and J by 5 bases, leaving 18 bases between them. As DNA, the CDR3 is TGTGCCAGCTCACCACGGTCGAGCAGGAGGGCCGACGAGCAGTACTTC. Its protein is CASSPRSSRRADEQYF. The complete variable domain, with remaining parts taken from reference TRBV18 and TRBJ2-7, reads NAGVMQNPRHLVRRRGQEARLRCSPMKGHSHVYWYRQLPEEGLKFMVYLQKENIIDESGMPKERFSAEFPKEGPSILRIQQVVRGDSAAYFCASSPRSSRRADEQYFGPGTRLTVT.

This clonotype was detected only a few times. The chain recombines TRBV4-3 with TRBJ2-3; 11 nucleotides agree with TRBD2. J was trimmed by 4 bases and V by 4 bases; bases with no gene match: 1. The CDR3 loop spans 14 amino acids. Germline lookup yields CDR1 LGHNA and CDR2 YSLEER. The CDR3, as DNA: TGCGCCAGCAGCCGTAGCGGGAGGGCAGATACGCAGTATTTT. Protein product: CASSRSGRADTQYF.

This clonotype was found a few times. V and J are TRBV2 and TRBJ1-2, with D uncertain. CDR1 SNHLY and CDR2 FYNNEI come from the germline V gene. V lost 7 bases and J 7 bases, leaving 10 bases between the germline ends. CDR3 size: 11 residues. The CDR3 nucleotides are TGTGCCAGCACGGCAGCTCCTGGCTACACCTTC. It specifies CASTAAPGYTF. The variable domain in full, with the rest retrieved from reference TRBV2 and TRBJ1-2, is EPEVTQTPSHQVTQMGQEVILRCVPISNHLYFYWYRQILGQKVEFLVSFYNNEISEKSEIFDDQFSVERPDGSNFTLKIRSTKLEDSAMYFCASTAAPGYTFGSGTRLTVV.

The chain employs TRBV4-2 and TRBJ2-7, with no clear D. The CDR3 is made up of 14 amino acids. Trimming removed 0 bases from V and 4 bases from J, with 10 bases in between. CDR1 is LGHNA, CDR2 YNFKEQ, per germline. The CDR3 nucleotides read TGTGCCAGCAGCCAAGACCCAGAAAAATACGAGCAGTACTTC. Protein product: CASSQDPEKYEQYF.

This clonotype was observed once. The V call is TRBV3-1, the J call TRBJ2-7; D may be TRBD1 or TRBD2 (5 bases each). The germline CDR1 and CDR2 sequences are LGHDT and YNNKEL (reference sequence). Trimming pared 1 base from V and 5 bases from J, leaving 21 bases between. The CDR3 loop spans 17 amino acids. CDR3 loop: CASSQVYEWDRTDEQYF. The DNA of the CDR3 is TGTGCCAGCAGCCAAGTTTACGAGTGGGACCGCACGGACGAGCAGTACTTC.

As regards this clonotype: A read error may account for a junction end that differs from germline. The chain joins TRBV4-2 to TRBJ2-3; no reliable D call. Germline-derived CDR1 and CDR2 are LGHNA and YNFKEQ. The CDR3 covers 13 residues. The CDR3 DNA sequence: TGTGTCAGCAGCCAGACAAGTCCGGATTTTCAGTATTTT. It translates to CVSSQTSPDFQYF.

Comments on this clonotype: One junction end does not reproduce the germline sequence, and a read error may be involved. The chain links TRBV27 to TRBJ2-7, with D unresolved. The CDR3 has 13 amino acids. The germline V gene encodes CDR1 MNHEY and CDR2 SMNVEV (reference sequence). The CDR3 loop reads CAGSPSYSYEQYF. CDR3 sequence (DNA): TGTGCCGGCAGTCCCTCTTATTCCTACGAGCAGTACTTC.

V is TRBV5-1 and J is TRBJ2-3; 11 nucleotides agree with TRBD2. Per the germline V gene, CDR1 is SGHRS and CDR2 is YFSETQ. The CDR3 extends over 19 amino acids. The V segment lost 1 base and the J segment 0 bases; nucleotides outside the gene matches: 10. CDR3 loop: CASSLTASGGIPSTDTQYF. CDR3 sequence (DNA): TGCGCCAGCAGCTTGACGGCTAGCGGGGGGATCCCTAGCACAGATACGCAGTATTTT.

The V call is TRBV28, the J call TRBJ2-7; TRBD1 aligns across 7 bases. Germline values: CDR1 MDHEN, CDR2 SYDVKM. The V segment lost 3 bases and the J segment 3 bases; nucleotides outside the gene matches: 8. This CDR3 region has 15 residues. The CDR3 loop is CASSLSGTVYYEQYF. CDR3 nucleotides: TGTGCCAGCAGTTTGTCCGGGACAGTGTACTACGAGCAGTACTTC.